This note documents a single TCR beta chain sequence. Via MiXCR, TCRdb re-called the 5' RACE reads, giving one row per CDR3 protein. The table shows 150,000 or so distinct CDR3 sequences, with around 32% occurring only once. This entry comes from a study of CD8 T cells in ankylosing spondylitis. Trimming stripped 2 bases from V and 7 bases from J, with 11 bases between. The germline V gene encodes CDR1 MDHEN and CDR2 SYDVKM. The CDR3 has 13 residues. Sequenced sample: synovial fluid, either unsorted or a sorted T cell fraction (not recorded which). The origin of this receptor is a male donor with ankylosing spondylitis. The chain joins TRBV28 to TRBJ1-2; D ambiguous. The CDR3 DNA reads as TGTGCCAGCAGTTTAGGCCCCGAACGTGGCTACACCTTC. This sequence encodes CASSLGPERGYTF.